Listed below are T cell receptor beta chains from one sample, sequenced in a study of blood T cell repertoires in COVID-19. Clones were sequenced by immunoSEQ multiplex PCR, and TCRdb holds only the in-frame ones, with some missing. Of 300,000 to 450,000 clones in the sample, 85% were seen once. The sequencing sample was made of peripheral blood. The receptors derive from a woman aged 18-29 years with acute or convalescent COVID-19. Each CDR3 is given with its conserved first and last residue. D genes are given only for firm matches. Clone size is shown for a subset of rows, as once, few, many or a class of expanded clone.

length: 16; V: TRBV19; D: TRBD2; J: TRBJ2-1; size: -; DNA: TGTGCCAGTAGTATAGCCCCTAGCGGGTTCCACAATGAGCAGTTCTTC; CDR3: CASSIAPSGFHNEQFF
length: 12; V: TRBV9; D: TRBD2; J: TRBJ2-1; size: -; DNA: TGTGCCAGCAGCGGGACTAGCAATGAGCAGTTCTTC; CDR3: CASSGTSNEQFF
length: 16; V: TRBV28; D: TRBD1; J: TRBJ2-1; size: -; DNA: TGTGCCAGCAGAACAAACCGGGACAGCTCCTACAATGAGCAGTTCTTC; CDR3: CASRTNRDSSYNEQFF
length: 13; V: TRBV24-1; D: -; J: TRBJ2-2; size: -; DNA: TGTGCCACCAGTGACCCAGGGACCGGGGAGCTGTTTTTT; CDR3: CATSDPGTGELFF
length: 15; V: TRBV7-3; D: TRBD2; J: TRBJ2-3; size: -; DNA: TGTGCCAGCAGCTTAAGGCGGGGGGGCACAGATACGCAGTATTTT; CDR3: CASSLRRGGTDTQYF
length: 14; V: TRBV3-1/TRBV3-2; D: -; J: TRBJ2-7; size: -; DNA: TGTGCCAGCAGCCACCGGGACGGACAGCGCGAGCAGTACTTC; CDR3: CASSHRDGQREQYF
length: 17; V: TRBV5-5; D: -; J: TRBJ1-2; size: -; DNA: TGTGCCAGCAGCTTGGCCGGGGAGGTATCGGCTAACTATGGCTACACCTTC; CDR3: CASSLAGEVSANYGYTF
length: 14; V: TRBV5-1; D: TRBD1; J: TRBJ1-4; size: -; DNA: TGCGCCAGCAGCTTGCAGGGGGGCGGGGAAAAACTGTTTTTT; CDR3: CASSLQGGGEKLFF
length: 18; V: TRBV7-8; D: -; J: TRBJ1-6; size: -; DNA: TGTGCCAGCAGCCTCTACCTGGGGCAGGCGGCCGATAATTCACCCCTCCACTTT; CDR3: CASSLYLGQAADNSPLHF
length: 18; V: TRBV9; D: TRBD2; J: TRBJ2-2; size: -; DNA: TGTGCCAGCAGCCGGGGACTAGCGGGAGGAGTATACACCGGGGAGCTGTTTTTT; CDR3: CASSRGLAGGVYTGELFF
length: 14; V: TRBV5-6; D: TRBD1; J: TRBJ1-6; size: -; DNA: TGTGCCAGCAGCTTAGGGACAGAGTATTCACCCCTCCACTTT; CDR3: CASSLGTEYSPLHF
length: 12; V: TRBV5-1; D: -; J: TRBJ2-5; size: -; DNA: TGCGCCAGCAGCCAAACCGGAGAGACCCAGTACTTC; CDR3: CASSQTGETQYF
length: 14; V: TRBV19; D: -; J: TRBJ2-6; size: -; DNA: TGTGCCAGTCGGTCTCTCTCTGGGGCCAACGTCCTGACTTTC; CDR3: CASRSLSGANVLTF
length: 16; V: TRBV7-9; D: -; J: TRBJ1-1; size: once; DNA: TGTGCCAGCAGCTTACTGCAGGGGATAAGGAACACTGAAGCTTTCTTT; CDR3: CASSLLQGIRNTEAFF
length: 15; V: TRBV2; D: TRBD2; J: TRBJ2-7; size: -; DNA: TGTGCCAGCAGTGAGAGCGGGACGACCTCCTACGAGCAGTACTTC; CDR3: CASSESGTTSYEQYF
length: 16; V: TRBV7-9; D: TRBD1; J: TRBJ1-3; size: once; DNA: TGTGCCAGCAGGTTACGGGACAGTAGCTCTGGAAACACCATATATTTT; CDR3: CASRLRDSSSGNTIYF
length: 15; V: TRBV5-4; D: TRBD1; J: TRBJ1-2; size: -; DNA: TGTGCCAGCAGCACCTCCGGGACAGGGAGGTATGGCTACACCTTC; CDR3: CASSTSGTGRYGYTF
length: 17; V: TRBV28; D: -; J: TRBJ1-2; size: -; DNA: TGTGCCAGCAGTTCCCCGACGGGGGGGATTTCTAACTATGGCTACACCTTC; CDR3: CASSSPTGGISNYGYTF
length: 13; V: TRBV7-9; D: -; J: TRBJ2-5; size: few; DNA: TGTGCCAGCAGCCTGTGGGGCCCAGAGACCCAGTACTTC; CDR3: CASSLWGPETQYF
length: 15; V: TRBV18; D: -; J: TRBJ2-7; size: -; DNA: TGTGCCAGCTCACCACTAGGAACGGGGGCCTACGAGCAGTACTTC; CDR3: CASSPLGTGAYEQYF
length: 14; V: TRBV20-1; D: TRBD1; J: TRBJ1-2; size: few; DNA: TGCAGTGCTAGTACGGACAGGGATTACTATGGCTACACCTTC; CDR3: CSASTDRDYYGYTF
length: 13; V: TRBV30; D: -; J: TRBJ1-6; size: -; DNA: TGTGCCTGGAGTGTAGCGGGCCCCGTCCCCCTCCACTTT; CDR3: CAWSVAGPVPLHF
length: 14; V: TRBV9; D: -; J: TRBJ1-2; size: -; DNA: TGTGCCAGCCTCGATAATCCAGTCTACTATGGCTACACCTTC; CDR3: CASLDNPVYYGYTF
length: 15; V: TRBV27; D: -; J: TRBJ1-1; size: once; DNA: TGTGCCAGCAGTTTACAGGCTCCCTTGGGCACTGAAGCTTTCTTT; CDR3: CASSLQAPLGTEAFF
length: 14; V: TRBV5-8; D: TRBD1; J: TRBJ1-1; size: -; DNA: TGTGCCAGCAGCTCGGGACAGGAAATAACTGAAGCTTTCTTT; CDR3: CASSSGQEITEAFF
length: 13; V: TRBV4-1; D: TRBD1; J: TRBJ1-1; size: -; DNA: TGCGCCAGCAGCCTCGTCGGGACAGCTGAAGCTTTCTTT; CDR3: CASSLVGTAEAFF
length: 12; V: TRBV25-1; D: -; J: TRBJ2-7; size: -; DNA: TGTGCCAGCAGTTCAGAAGCCTACGAGCAGTACTTC; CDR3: CASSSEAYEQYF
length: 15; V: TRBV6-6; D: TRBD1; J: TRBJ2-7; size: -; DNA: TGTGCCAGCAGCCCGGGACAGGGCTTCTCCTACGAGCAGTACTTC; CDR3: CASSPGQGFSYEQYF
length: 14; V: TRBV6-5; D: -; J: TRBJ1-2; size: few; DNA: TGTGCCAGCAGTTACAAACGGGGTGACTATGGCTACACCTTC; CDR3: CASSYKRGDYGYTF
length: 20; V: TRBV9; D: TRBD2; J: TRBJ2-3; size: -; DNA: TGTGCCAGCAGCGTGGATGATGGGAGCTTGTTTAGCGGGAGGACAGATACGCAGTATTTT; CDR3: CASSVDDGSLFSGRTDTQYF
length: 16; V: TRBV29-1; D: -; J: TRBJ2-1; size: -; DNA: TGCAGCGTTGACAGTAAGGAGGACTCACACTACAATGAGCAGTTCTTC; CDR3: CSVDSKEDSHYNEQFF
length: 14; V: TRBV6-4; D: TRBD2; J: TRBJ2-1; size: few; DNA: TGTGCCAGCAGTGACTCGCGGGGGGGCAATGAGCAGTTCTTC; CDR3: CASSDSRGGNEQFF